What follows describes a single T cell receptor beta chain. Its antigen is unknown. Mismatch with germline at one junction end may stem from a read error. The CDR3 has 12 amino acids, counting the end cysteine and phenylalanine. The DNA shown is the 36-base CDR3, in frame from base 1. CDR1 is given as SGHTA and CDR2 as FQGNSA, both from the germline V gene. These data are taken from a study of T cells in Graves' hyperthyroidism and ophthalmopathy (dated by TCRdb to the late 2010s). A note on the overall study: TCR V-J signatures able to tell the groups apart were searched for in a discovery cohort of 95 or so patients, of whom approximately 40 had Graves' ophthalmopathy and about 60 had stable Graves' hyperthyroidism. An independent validation cohort of under 20 hyperthyroidism patients and 17 patients who later progressed to ophthalmopathy tested prospective prediction of ophthalmopathy. The study also compared thyroid tissue and blood T-cell repertoires from about six Graves' hyperthyroidism patients. After blood sampling, hyperthyroidism patients were treated with methimazole at a starting dose of 30 mg daily, and ophthalmopathy patients were treated with high-dose intravenous methylprednisolone. The paper reports TCR Vbeta CDR3 sequencing of approximately 140 peripheral blood samples: 43 ophthalmopathy, around 80 hyperthyroidism and approximately 17 progressor patients. The roughly 91 discovery patients were randomly split 7:3 into training and test sets. Overall study results and their limits: In validation, the model predicted progression to ophthalmopathy with around 71% sensitivity and roughly 75% specificity, a median of roughly seven months before onset. In cross-validation, a model built on a 13 V-J signature told ophthalmopathy apart from stable hyperthyroidism with under 90% sensitivity and about 81% specificity, and in testing the same model reached 80%/75%. Blood samples also contained most of the expanded thyroid clonotypes (frequency above 0.001), which suggests that blood repertoires may reflect thyroid immune responses. No statistical method was used to fix the sample size in advance, and group allocation was not hidden from the investigators.

The study excluded patients with uncontrolled infections, other autoimmune diseases, pregnancy or lactation. Diagnoses relied on clinical symptoms, serum thyroxine and TRAb, thyroid ultrasound and orbital computed tomography. Trizol reagent was used to extract total RNA, and RNA quality was then checked on an Agilent 2100 Bioanalyzer. Amplification of TCR beta CDR3 regions was carried out from RNA transcripts. The TCR CDR3 was subjected to a first round of RT-PCR using the HTBI primer set and the Qiagen OneStep RT-PCR kit. The libraries were constructed in a second round of multiplex PCR and then size-selected and purified. Paired-end sequencing of the libraries was performed with 100 bp reads on an Illumina HiSeq2000. The study's own analysis went as follows. SOAPnuke was used to process the raw data, removing reads that contained adapters or uncalled bases, had a mean Phred below 15, or lacked an exact match to the constant primer or identifier. COPE v1.2.5 was used to merge the high-quality paired reads, and each unique nucleotide sequence was defined as a clonotype. MiTCR v1.1 was used to align clonotypes to the IMGT TRBV, TRBD and TRBJ reference segments. The analysis was restricted to V-J combinations with a frequency above 0.0001, which together covered roughly 99% of the repertoires. The TCS score was defined as F50 (clonal expansion) divided by E x V (chaos), with BLOSUM62-based TCRdist calculated between CDR3 peptides within each V-J. Welch's t-statistics and random forest reduced roughly 540 V-J features to 13, which were used in a naive Bayes classifier (R e1071). Thyroid-blood repertoire similarity was quantified with the Morisita-Horn index. TCRdb reprocessed the public reads (quality trimming at Q25 with fastp, clone calling with MiXCR) and kept in-frame beta chains. When rows share a CDR3 protein, they turn into one entry using the most common DNA and genes. The V and J calls, along with clone size, are taken from TCRdb and not from the paper's own processing. The sample data list 600,000 to 700,000 distinct CDR3 sequences, and over 40% of these were observed just once. Of the sample, less than 9% is held by the ten largest clones.

The sample taken for sequencing was peripheral blood or thyroid tissue (not recorded which). The rearrangement joined TRBV7-2 to TRBJ2-7, with the D call perhaps TRBD1 or TRBD2, each one matching 5 bases. This receptor was obtained from an adult man with Graves' disease, either hyperthyroidism or ophthalmopathy (not recorded which). The DNA is as follows: TGTGCCAGCAGCTTAGAGCCGGGACGCAGGAACTTC. Translated, this gives CASSLEPGRRNF.